The sequence of this TCR beta chain was determined in a study of blood T cell repertoires in COVID-19. Clones were read by immunoSEQ multiplex PCR, and TCRdb kept only the in-frame ones, dropping some. The table includes roughly 100,000 clones, approximately 92% detected once. CDR3 length: 15 residues. Trimming removed 0 bases from V and 6 bases from J, with 13 bases in between. Germline CDR1 reads WSHSY; CDR2 reads SAAADI. Seattle's enrolled individuals joined amid active infection and were then monitored longitudinally. The chain combines TRBV10-2 with TRBJ2-3; D is possibly TRBD2 (6 bases). Source material: peripheral blood. This TCR derives from a woman aged 50 to 65 with COVID-19, enrolled during active disease. CDR3 nucleotides: TGCGCCAGCAGTGAGTCGGCGGGACCGGGGGATACGCAGTATTTT. This gives the protein CASSESAGPGDTQYF.